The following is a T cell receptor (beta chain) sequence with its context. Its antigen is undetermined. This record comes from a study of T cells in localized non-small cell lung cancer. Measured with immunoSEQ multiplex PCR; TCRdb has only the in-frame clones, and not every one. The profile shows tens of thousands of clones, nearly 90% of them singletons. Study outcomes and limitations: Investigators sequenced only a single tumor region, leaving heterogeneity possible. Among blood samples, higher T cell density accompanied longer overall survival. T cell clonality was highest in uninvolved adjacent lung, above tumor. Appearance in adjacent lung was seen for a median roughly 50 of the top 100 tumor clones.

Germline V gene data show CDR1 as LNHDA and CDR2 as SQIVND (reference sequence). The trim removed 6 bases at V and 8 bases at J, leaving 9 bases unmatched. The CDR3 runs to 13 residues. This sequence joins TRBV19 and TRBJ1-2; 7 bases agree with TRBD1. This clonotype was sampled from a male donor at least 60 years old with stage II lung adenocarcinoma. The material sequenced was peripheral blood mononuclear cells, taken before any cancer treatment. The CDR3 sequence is CASRPPWDSGYTF. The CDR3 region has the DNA TGTGCCAGTAGACCGCCCTGGGACAGCGGCTACACCTTC.